This T cell receptor (beta chain) was captured by sequencing in a study of blood T cell repertoires in COVID-19. Sequencing used immunoSEQ multiplex PCR; TCRdb keeps in-frame clones, though not all of them. This sample has roughly 200,000 clones, with 75% to 85% found just once. There are 13 residues in the CDR3. V gave up 7 bases and J gave up 8 bases, with 17 bases separating them. Per the germline V gene, CDR1 is SQVTM and CDR2 is ANQGSEA. The sequenced sample consisted of peripheral blood. The chain carries TRBV29-1 and TRBJ1-4; D gene unclear. The sequence was obtained from a woman in her thirties with COVID-19, enrolled during active disease. DNA of the CDR3: TGCAGCGCCTACAGATTAATCGGAGAAAAACTGTTTTTT. Amino acids: CSAYRLIGEKLFF.